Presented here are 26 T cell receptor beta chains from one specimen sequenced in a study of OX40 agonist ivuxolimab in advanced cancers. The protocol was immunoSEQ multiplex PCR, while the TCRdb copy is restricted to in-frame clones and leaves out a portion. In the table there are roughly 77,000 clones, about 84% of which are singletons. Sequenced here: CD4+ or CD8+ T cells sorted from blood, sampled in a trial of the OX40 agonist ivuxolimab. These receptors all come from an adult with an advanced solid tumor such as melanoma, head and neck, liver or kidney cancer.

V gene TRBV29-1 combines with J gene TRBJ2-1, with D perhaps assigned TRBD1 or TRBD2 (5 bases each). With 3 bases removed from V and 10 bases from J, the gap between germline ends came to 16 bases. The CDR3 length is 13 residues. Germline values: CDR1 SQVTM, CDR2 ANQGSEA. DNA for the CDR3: TGCAGCGTTGATCGAGGGGCGCTTAGGGAGCAGTTCTTC. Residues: CSVDRGALREQFF.

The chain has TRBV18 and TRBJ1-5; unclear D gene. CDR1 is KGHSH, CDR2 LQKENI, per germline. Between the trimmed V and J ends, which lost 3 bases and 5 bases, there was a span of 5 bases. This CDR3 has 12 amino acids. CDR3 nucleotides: TGTGCCAGCTCACCCTACGATCAGCCCCAGCATTTT. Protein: CASSPYDQPQHF.

The CDR3 protein is CASSPGTVYGYTF. CDR3 sequence (DNA): TGTGCCAGCAGCCCCGGGACCGTCTATGGCTACACCTTC. The chain links TRBV6-5 to TRBJ1-2, with TRBD1 as a possible D gene (5 bases). CDR3 length: 13 amino acids. V lost 6 bases, J lost 4 bases, and 12 bases lay in between. In germline, CDR1 is MNHEY, CDR2 SVGAGI.

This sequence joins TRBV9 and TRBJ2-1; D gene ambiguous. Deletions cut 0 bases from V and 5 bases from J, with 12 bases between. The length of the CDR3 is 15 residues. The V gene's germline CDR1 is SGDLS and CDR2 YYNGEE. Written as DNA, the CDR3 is TGTGCCAGCAGCGTAGTGTCGAGCCTTAACAATGAGCAGTTCTTC. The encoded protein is CASSVVSSLNNEQFF.

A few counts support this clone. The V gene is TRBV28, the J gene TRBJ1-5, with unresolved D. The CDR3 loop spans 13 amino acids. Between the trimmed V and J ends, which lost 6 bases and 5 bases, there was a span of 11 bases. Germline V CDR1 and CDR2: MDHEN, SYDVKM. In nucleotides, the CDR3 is TGTGCCAGCAGGACCACGTACGATCAGCCCCAGCATTTT. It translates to CASRTTYDQPQHF.

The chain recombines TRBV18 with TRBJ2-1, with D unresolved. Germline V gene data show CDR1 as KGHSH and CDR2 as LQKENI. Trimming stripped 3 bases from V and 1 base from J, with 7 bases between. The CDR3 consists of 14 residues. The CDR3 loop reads CASSPPGSYNEQFF. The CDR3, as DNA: TGTGCCAGCTCACCCCCAGGTTCCTACAATGAGCAGTTCTTC.

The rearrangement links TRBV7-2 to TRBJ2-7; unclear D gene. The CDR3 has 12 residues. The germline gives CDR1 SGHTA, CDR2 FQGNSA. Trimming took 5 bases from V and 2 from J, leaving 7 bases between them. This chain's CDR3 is CASSLSAYEQYF. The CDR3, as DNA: TGTGCCAGCAGCCTCTCAGCCTACGAGCAGTACTTC. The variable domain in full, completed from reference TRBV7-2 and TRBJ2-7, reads GAGVSQSPSNKVTEKGKDVELRCDPISGHTALYWYRQSLGQGLEFLIYFQGNSAPDKSGLPSDRFSAERTGGSVSTLTIQRTQQEDSAVYLCASSLSAYEQYFGPGTRLTVT.

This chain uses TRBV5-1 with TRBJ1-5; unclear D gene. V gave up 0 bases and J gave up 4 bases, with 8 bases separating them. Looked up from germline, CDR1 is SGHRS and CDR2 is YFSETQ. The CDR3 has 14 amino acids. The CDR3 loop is CASSLGQINQPQHF. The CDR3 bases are TGCGCCAGCAGCTTGGGGCAGATAAATCAGCCCCAGCATTTT. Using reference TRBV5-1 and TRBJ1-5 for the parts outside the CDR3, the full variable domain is KAGVTQTPRYLIKTRGQQVTLSCSPISGHRSVSWYQQTPGQGLQFLFEYFSETQRNKGNFPGRFSGRQFSNSRSEMNVSTLELGDSALYLCASSLGQINQPQHFGDGTRLSIL.

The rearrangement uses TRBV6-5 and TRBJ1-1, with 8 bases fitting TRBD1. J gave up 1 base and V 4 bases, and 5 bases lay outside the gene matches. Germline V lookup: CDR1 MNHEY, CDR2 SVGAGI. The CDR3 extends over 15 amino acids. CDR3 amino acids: CASSSGTGRNTEAFF. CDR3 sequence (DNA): TGTGCCAGCAGTTCGGGGACAGGTCGGAACACTGAAGCTTTCTTT.

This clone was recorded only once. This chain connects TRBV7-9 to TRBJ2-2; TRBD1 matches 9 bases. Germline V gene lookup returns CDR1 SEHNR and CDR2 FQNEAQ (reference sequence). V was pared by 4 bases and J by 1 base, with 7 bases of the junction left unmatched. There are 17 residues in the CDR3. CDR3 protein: CASSSRTGAVNTGELFF. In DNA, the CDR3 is TGTGCCAGCAGCTCGAGGACAGGGGCCGTGAACACCGGGGAGCTGTTTTTT.

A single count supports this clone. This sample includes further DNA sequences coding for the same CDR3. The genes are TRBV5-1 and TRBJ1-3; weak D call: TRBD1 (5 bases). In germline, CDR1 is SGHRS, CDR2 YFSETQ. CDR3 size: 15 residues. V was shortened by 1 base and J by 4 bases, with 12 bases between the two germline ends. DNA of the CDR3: TGCGCCAGCAGCTTGTACGGGGACCTAGGAAACACCATATATTTT. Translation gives CASSLYGDLGNTIYF.

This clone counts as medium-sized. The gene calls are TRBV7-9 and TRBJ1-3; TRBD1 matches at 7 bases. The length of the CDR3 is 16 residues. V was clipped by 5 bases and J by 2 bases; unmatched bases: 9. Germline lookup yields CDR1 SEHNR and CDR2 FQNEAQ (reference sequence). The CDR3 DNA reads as TGTGCCAGCAGCCCCAGTGGCGGGACAGCTGGAAACACCATATATTTT. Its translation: CASSPSGGTAGNTIYF. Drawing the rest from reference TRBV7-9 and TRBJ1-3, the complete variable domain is DTGVSQNPRHKITKRGQNVTFRCDPISEHNRLYWYRQTLGQGPEFLTYFQNEAQLEKSRLLSDRFSAERPKGSFSTLEIQRTEQGDSAMYLCASSPSGGTAGNTIYFGEGSWLTVV.

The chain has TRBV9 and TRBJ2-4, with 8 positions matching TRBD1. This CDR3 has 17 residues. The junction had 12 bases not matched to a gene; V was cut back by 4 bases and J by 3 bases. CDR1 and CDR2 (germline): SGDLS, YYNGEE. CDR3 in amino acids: CASSPPNDRGGKNIQYF. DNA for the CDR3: TGTGCCAGCAGCCCCCCTAACGACAGGGGAGGCAAAAACATTCAGTACTTC.

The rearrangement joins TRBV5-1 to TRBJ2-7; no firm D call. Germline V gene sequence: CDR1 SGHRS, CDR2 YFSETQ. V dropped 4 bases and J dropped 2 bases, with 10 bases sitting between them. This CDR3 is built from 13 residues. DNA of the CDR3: TGCGCCAGCAGCGCGGTTGGCGCCTACGAGCAGTACTTC. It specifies CASSAVGAYEQYF.

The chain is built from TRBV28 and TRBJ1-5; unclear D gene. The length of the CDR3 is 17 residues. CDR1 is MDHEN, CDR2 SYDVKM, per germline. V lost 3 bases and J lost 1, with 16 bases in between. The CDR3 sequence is CASSLDVGVGSNQPQHF. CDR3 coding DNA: TGTGCCAGCAGTTTGGACGTCGGGGTCGGAAGCAATCAGCCCCAGCATTTT.

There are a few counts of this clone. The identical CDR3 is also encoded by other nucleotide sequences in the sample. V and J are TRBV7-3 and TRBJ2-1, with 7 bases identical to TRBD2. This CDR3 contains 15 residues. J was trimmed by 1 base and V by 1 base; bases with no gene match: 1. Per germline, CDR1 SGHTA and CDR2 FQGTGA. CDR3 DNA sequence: TGTGCCAGCAGCTTAAGGGAGGGATCCTACAATGAGCAGTTCTTC. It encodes CASSLREGSYNEQFF.

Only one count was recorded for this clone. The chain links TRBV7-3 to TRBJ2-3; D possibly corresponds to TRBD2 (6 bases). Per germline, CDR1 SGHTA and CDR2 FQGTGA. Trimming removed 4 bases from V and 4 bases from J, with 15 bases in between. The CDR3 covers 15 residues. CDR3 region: CASSSGLTGADTQYF. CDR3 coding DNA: TGTGCCAGCAGCTCCGGACTAACCGGGGCAGATACGCAGTATTTT.

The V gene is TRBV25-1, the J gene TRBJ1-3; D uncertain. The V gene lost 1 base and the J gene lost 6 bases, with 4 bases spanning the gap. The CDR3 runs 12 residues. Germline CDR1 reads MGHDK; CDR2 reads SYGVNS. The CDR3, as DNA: TGTGCCAGCAGTGAATTGGTAAACACCATATATTTT. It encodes CASSELVNTIYF. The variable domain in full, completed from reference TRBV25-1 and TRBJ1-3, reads EADIYQTPRYLVIGTGKKITLECSQTMGHDKMYWYQQDPGMELHLIHYSYGVNSTEKGDLSSESTVSRIRTEHFPLTLESARPSHTSQYLCASSELVNTIYFGEGSWLTVV.

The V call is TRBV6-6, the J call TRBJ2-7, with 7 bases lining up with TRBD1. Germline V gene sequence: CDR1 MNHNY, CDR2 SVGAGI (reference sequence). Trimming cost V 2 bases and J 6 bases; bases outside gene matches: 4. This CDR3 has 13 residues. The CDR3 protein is CASSYTTGVEQYF. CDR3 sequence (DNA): TGTGCCAGCAGTTACACTACAGGGGTCGAGCAGTACTTC.

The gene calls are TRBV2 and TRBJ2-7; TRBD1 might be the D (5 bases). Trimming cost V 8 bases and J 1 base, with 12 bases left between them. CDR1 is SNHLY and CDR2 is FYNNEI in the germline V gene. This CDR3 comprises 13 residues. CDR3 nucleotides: TGTGCCAGCTCCTGGGGCAGATCCTACGAGCAGTACTTC. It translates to CASSWGRSYEQYF.

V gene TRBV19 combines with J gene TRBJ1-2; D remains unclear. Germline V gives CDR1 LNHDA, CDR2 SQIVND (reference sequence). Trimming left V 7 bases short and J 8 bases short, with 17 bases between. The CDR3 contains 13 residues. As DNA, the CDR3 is TGTGCCAGTACCACCACCGGACTTCAGGGCTACACCTTC. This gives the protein CASTTTGLQGYTF.

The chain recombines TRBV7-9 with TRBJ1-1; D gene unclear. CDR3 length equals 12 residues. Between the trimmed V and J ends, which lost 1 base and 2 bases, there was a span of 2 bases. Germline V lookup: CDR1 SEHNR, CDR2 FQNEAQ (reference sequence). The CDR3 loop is CASSLDNTEAFF. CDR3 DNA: TGTGCCAGCAGCTTAGATAACACTGAAGCTTTCTTT. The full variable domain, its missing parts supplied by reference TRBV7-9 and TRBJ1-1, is DTGVSQNPRHKITKRGQNVTFRCDPISEHNRLYWYRQTLGQGPEFLTYFQNEAQLEKSRLLSDRFSAERPKGSFSTLEIQRTEQGDSAMYLCASSLDNTEAFFGQGTRLTVV.

The CDR3 is CAISESPGQGAKLGYNEQFF. The DNA for the CDR3 is TGTGCCATCAGTGAGTCCCCTGGACAGGGGGCGAAGCTCGGGTACAATGAGCAGTTCTTC. This sequence joins TRBV10-3 and TRBJ2-1; 11 positions match TRBD1. The CDR3 covers 20 residues. The V gene's germline CDR1 is ENHRY and CDR2 SYGVKD. With 0 bases clipped from V and 4 bases from J, the junction kept 14 bases outside the gene matches.

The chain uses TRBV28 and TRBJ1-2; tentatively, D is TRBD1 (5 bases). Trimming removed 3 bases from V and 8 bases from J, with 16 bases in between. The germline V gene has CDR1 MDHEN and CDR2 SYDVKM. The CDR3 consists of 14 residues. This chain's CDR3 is CASSLGTGFGGYTF. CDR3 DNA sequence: TGTGCCAGCAGTTTGGGGACGGGGTTTGGAGGCTACACCTTC.

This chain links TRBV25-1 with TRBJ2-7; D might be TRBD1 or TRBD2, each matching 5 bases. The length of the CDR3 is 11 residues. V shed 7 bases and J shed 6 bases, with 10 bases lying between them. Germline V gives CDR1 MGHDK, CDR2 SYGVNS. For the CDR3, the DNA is TGTGCCAGCACCGGGACCTTCGAGCAGTACTTC. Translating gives CASTGTFEQYF.

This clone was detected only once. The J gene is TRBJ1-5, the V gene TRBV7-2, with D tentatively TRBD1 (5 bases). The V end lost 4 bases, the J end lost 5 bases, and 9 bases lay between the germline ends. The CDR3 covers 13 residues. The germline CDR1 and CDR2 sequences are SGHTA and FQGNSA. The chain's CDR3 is CASSSQGHQPQHF. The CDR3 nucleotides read TGTGCCAGCAGCTCCCAGGGTCATCAGCCCCAGCATTTT. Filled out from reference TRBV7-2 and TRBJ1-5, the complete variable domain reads GAGVSQSPSNKVTEKGKDVELRCDPISGHTALYWYRQSLGQGLEFLIYFQGNSAPDKSGLPSDRFSAERTGGSVSTLTIQRTQQEDSAVYLCASSSQGHQPQHFGDGTRLSIL.